This T cell receptor (beta chain) was documented in a study of CD8 T cells in Susac syndrome. J was trimmed by 4 bases and V by 0 bases; bases with no gene match: 0. This CDR3 contains 14 residues. The germline V gene encodes CDR1 SGHTA and CDR2 FQGTGA. Roughly 0.45 to 1 ug RNA was reverse transcribed with random hexamers. Coverage of TCR beta CDR3 amplification by immunoSEQ multiplex PCR extended to 54 Vbeta and 13 Jbeta. TCRdb itself ran the immunoSEQ multiplex PCR reads through MiXCR, one entry per CDR3 protein. The table lists 200,000 to 250,000 distinct CDR3 sequences, 95% of them singletons. The sequenced material came from CD4+ T cells from PBMCs. The V gene is TRBV7-3, the J gene TRBJ2-3, with 8 bases that match TRBD2. The clonotype was recovered from a human donor with multiple sclerosis. CDR3 sequence reads: CASSLTGRADTQYF. CDR3 DNA sequence: TGTGCCAGCAGCTTAACCGGGAGGGCAGATACGCAGTATTTT.